The rows below give T cell receptor beta chains drawn from one sample of a study of cytomegalovirus exposure and HLA in healthy donors. The assay was immunoSEQ multiplex PCR, and TCRdb's table has in-frame clones only and misses some. Of under 200,000 clones in the sample, approximately 67% were seen once. The sequenced sample consisted of PBMCs. These receptors were collected from a woman aged 18 to 35 in good health and CMV-seropositive. CDR3s include the opening cysteine and the closing phenylalanine or tryptophan. A D gene is named only where the DNA matches it firmly. Rows may omit the clone size; those that give it use once, few, many or a size class.

clone_size: few
v_call: TRBV5-1
j_call: TRBJ2-5
d_call: TRBD1
cdr3_aa: CASSLGAGGKETQYF
cdr3_nt: TGCGCCAGCAGCTTGGGCGCAGGGGGCAAAGAGACCCAGTACTTC

clone_size: -
v_call: TRBV9
j_call: TRBJ2-3
d_call: TRBD2
cdr3_aa: CASSEASGGFDTQYF
cdr3_nt: TGTGCCAGCAGCGAGGCTAGCGGGGGGTTCGATACGCAGTATTTT

clone_size: -
v_call: TRBV7-7
j_call: TRBJ1-5
d_call: -
cdr3_aa: CASSLADNQPQHF
cdr3_nt: TGTGCTAGCAGCTTGGCAGACAATCAGCCCCAGCATTTT

clone_size: -
v_call: TRBV6-1
j_call: TRBJ1-5
d_call: TRBD1
cdr3_aa: CASSPQGNQPQHF
cdr3_nt: TGTGCCAGCAGTCCACAGGGGAATCAGCCCCAGCATTTT

clone_size: -
v_call: TRBV28
j_call: TRBJ2-5
d_call: TRBD1
cdr3_aa: CASSSGQGAQETQYF
cdr3_nt: TGTGCCAGCAGTTCCGGACAGGGGGCTCAAGAGACCCAGTACTTC

clone_size: -
v_call: TRBV5-4
j_call: TRBJ2-7
d_call: -
cdr3_aa: CASSSSSYEQYF
cdr3_nt: TGTGCCAGCAGCTCGAGCTCCTACGAGCAGTACTTC

clone_size: few
v_call: TRBV4-1
j_call: TRBJ1-3
d_call: TRBD1
cdr3_aa: CASSQGQGLGNTIYF
cdr3_nt: TGCGCCAGCAGCCAAGGACAGGGTTTGGGAAACACCATATATTTT

clone_size: once
v_call: TRBV30
j_call: TRBJ1-1
d_call: -
cdr3_aa: CAWSRVKNTEAFF
cdr3_nt: TGTGCCTGGTCCAGGGTTAAGAACACTGAAGCTTTCTTT

clone_size: -
v_call: TRBV6-6
j_call: TRBJ2-2
d_call: -
cdr3_aa: CASSYRGNTGELFF
cdr3_nt: TGTGCCAGCAGTTACAGGGGGAACACCGGGGAGCTGTTTTTT

clone_size: few
v_call: TRBV5-6
j_call: TRBJ2-5
d_call: -
cdr3_aa: CASRRSRDYQETQYF
cdr3_nt: TGTGCCAGCAGGCGGTCCCGGGACTACCAAGAGACCCAGTACTTC

clone_size: -
v_call: TRBV7-6
j_call: TRBJ2-7
d_call: TRBD2
cdr3_aa: CASSSEVSGGSYEQYF
cdr3_nt: TGTGCCAGCAGCTCCGAAGTTTCCGGGGGGAGCTACGAGCAGTACTTC

clone_size: -
v_call: TRBV6-5
j_call: TRBJ1-6
d_call: TRBD1
cdr3_aa: CASSYTTGGAGSPLHF
cdr3_nt: TGTGCCAGCAGCTACACTACAGGGGGCGCTGGGTCACCCCTCCACTTT

clone_size: -
v_call: TRBV7-9
j_call: TRBJ1-2
d_call: TRBD1
cdr3_aa: CASSSNFYRGGGYTF
cdr3_nt: TGTGCCAGCAGCTCCAATTTTTACAGGGGAGGAGGCTACACCTTC

clone_size: -
v_call: TRBV25-1
j_call: TRBJ1-2
d_call: -
cdr3_aa: CASSESHQVKANYGYTF
cdr3_nt: TGTGCCAGCAGTGAAAGCCACCAGGTCAAAGCTAACTATGGCTACACCTTC

clone_size: few
v_call: TRBV19
j_call: TRBJ2-1
d_call: -
cdr3_aa: CASSISVLLSYNEQFF
cdr3_nt: TGTGCCAGTAGTATTTCGGTGCTTCTCTCCTACAATGAGCAGTTCTTC

clone_size: -
v_call: TRBV7-9
j_call: TRBJ2-7
d_call: -
cdr3_aa: CASSLAGAASYEQYF
cdr3_nt: TGTGCCAGCAGCCTGGCTGGGGCGGCCTCCTACGAGCAGTACTTC

clone_size: few
v_call: TRBV6-5
j_call: TRBJ1-2
d_call: -
cdr3_aa: CASSRSGEGGYTF
cdr3_nt: TGTGCCAGCAGCCGATCGGGGGAAGGAGGCTACACCTTC

clone_size: -
v_call: TRBV4-1
j_call: TRBJ1-6
d_call: -
cdr3_aa: CASSQELSGAGDSPLHF
cdr3_nt: TGCGCCAGCAGCCAAGAATTGTCAGGGGCCGGGGATTCACCCCTCCACTTT

clone_size: -
v_call: TRBV6-5
j_call: TRBJ1-2
d_call: TRBD1
cdr3_aa: CASSRTGDAYGYTF
cdr3_nt: TGTGCCAGCAGTCGTACAGGGGATGCATATGGCTACACCTTC

clone_size: -
v_call: TRBV14
j_call: TRBJ2-1
d_call: TRBD2
cdr3_aa: CASSQDSAGTRPQFF
cdr3_nt: TGTGCCAGCAGCCAAGACAGCGCGGGGACTAGGCCTCAGTTCTTC

clone_size: -
v_call: TRBV30
j_call: TRBJ1-4
d_call: -
cdr3_aa: CAWEDSNEKLFF
cdr3_nt: TGTGCCTGGGAGGACAGTAATGAAAAACTGTTTTTT

clone_size: -
v_call: TRBV18
j_call: TRBJ2-6
d_call: -
cdr3_aa: CASSLGLGGANVLTF
cdr3_nt: TGTGCCAGCTCACTTGGACTGGGTGGGGCCAACGTCCTGACTTTC

clone_size: -
v_call: TRBV6-6
j_call: TRBJ2-3
d_call: TRBD2
cdr3_aa: CASSFGLAGLTDTQYF
cdr3_nt: TGTGCCAGCAGTTTTGGACTAGCGGGGCTCACAGATACGCAGTATTTT

clone_size: -
v_call: TRBV18
j_call: TRBJ2-2
d_call: TRBD1
cdr3_aa: CASSFDRDTGELFF
cdr3_nt: TGTGCCAGCTCATTCGACAGGGACACCGGGGAGCTGTTTTTT

clone_size: -
v_call: TRBV15
j_call: TRBJ1-3
d_call: -
cdr3_aa: CATSRDLIAGQVNTIYF
cdr3_nt: TGTGCCACCAGCAGAGACCTTATCGCAGGGCAAGTAAACACCATATATTTT

clone_size: few
v_call: TRBV25-1
j_call: TRBJ2-5
d_call: TRBD1
cdr3_aa: CASSEYRGRQETQYF
cdr3_nt: TGTGCCAGCAGTGAGTACAGGGGTAGACAAGAGACCCAGTACTTC

clone_size: -
v_call: TRBV29-1
j_call: TRBJ2-1
d_call: TRBD2
cdr3_aa: CSGGLAGDRQFF
cdr3_nt: TGCAGCGGAGGACTAGCGGGGGATCGGCAGTTCTTC

clone_size: few
v_call: TRBV25-1
j_call: TRBJ2-3
d_call: -
cdr3_aa: CASSRAPSTDTQYF
cdr3_nt: TGTGCCAGCAGCCGCGCCCCTAGCACAGATACGCAGTATTTT

clone_size: -
v_call: TRBV27
j_call: TRBJ2-7
d_call: -
cdr3_aa: CASSLQGGEQYF
cdr3_nt: TGTGCCAGCAGTTTACAGGGGGGCGAGCAGTACTTC

clone_size: -
v_call: TRBV27
j_call: TRBJ1-5
d_call: TRBD1
cdr3_aa: CASRYGTVGQPQHF
cdr3_nt: TGTGCCAGCAGATATGGGACAGTGGGACAGCCCCAGCATTTT

clone_size: -
v_call: TRBV6-5
j_call: TRBJ2-6
d_call: -
cdr3_aa: CASRPDETGANVLTF
cdr3_nt: TGTGCCAGCAGGCCTGATGAGACTGGGGCCAACGTCCTGACTTTC

clone_size: -
v_call: TRBV19
j_call: TRBJ2-7
d_call: -
cdr3_aa: CASSRQGGGDYEQYF
cdr3_nt: TGTGCCAGTAGTCGGCAAGGTGGAGGGGACTACGAGCAGTACTTC

clone_size: few
v_call: TRBV6-5
j_call: TRBJ1-2
d_call: -
cdr3_aa: CASSSSGLRTSYTF
cdr3_nt: TGTGCCAGCAGTTCCTCCGGATTAAGGACTAGCTACACCTTC

clone_size: once
v_call: TRBV6-5
j_call: TRBJ2-5
d_call: TRBD1
cdr3_aa: CASNNGQGGETQYF
cdr3_nt: TGTGCCAGCAATAATGGACAGGGGGGAGAGACCCAGTACTTC

clone_size: -
v_call: TRBV7-2
j_call: TRBJ2-3
d_call: TRBD2
cdr3_aa: CASSHRTSGDPDTQYF
cdr3_nt: TGTGCCAGCAGCCACCGCACTAGCGGGGATCCAGATACGCAGTATTTT

clone_size: -
v_call: TRBV7-9
j_call: TRBJ2-5
d_call: -
cdr3_aa: CASSLFTAGTQYF
cdr3_nt: TGTGCCAGCAGCTTATTTACTGCCGGGACCCAGTACTTC

clone_size: -
v_call: TRBV7-2
j_call: TRBJ2-7
d_call: -
cdr3_aa: CASSLGGPRREQYF
cdr3_nt: TGTGCCAGCAGCTTAGGGGGGCCCCGTCGGGAGCAGTACTTC

clone_size: -
v_call: TRBV7-9
j_call: TRBJ1-1
d_call: TRBD1
cdr3_aa: CASGTGDLMNTEAFF
cdr3_nt: TGTGCCAGCGGGACAGGGGACCTTATGAACACTGAAGCTTTCTTT

clone_size: few
v_call: TRBV6-5
j_call: TRBJ1-5
d_call: -
cdr3_aa: CASANQGQPQHF
cdr3_nt: TGTGCCAGCGCCAACCAGGGGCAGCCCCAGCATTTT

clone_size: few
v_call: TRBV5-1
j_call: TRBJ2-3
d_call: TRBD1
cdr3_aa: CASSSPTGDHTDTQYF
cdr3_nt: TGCGCCAGCAGCTCACCGACAGGGGATCACACAGATACGCAGTATTTT

clone_size: -
v_call: TRBV5-1
j_call: TRBJ1-2
d_call: TRBD1
cdr3_aa: CASSFPGQGRDNGYTF
cdr3_nt: TGCGCCAGCAGCTTCCCCGGACAGGGGAGGGATAATGGCTACACCTTC

clone_size: -
v_call: TRBV9
j_call: TRBJ1-6
d_call: TRBD1
cdr3_aa: CASSVVVTGWFSPLHF
cdr3_nt: TGTGCCAGCAGCGTAGTAGTGACAGGGTGGTTTTCACCCCTCCACTTT

clone_size: -
v_call: TRBV27
j_call: TRBJ2-7
d_call: TRBD2
cdr3_aa: CASSLGLEFSEQYF
cdr3_nt: TGTGCCAGCAGTCTGGGACTAGAGTTCTCCGAGCAGTACTTC

clone_size: -
v_call: TRBV6-1
j_call: TRBJ2-1
d_call: TRBD2
cdr3_aa: CASNRGTTGNEQFF
cdr3_nt: TGTGCCAGCAATAGAGGGACTACGGGCAATGAGCAGTTCTTC

clone_size: -
v_call: TRBV6-5
j_call: TRBJ2-1
d_call: TRBD2
cdr3_aa: CASSSLPTSGRNEQFF
cdr3_nt: TGTGCCAGCAGTTCCCTTCCCACTAGCGGGAGGAATGAGCAGTTCTTC

clone_size: -
v_call: TRBV19
j_call: TRBJ2-6
d_call: TRBD1
cdr3_aa: CASRTLQGHNSGANVLTF
cdr3_nt: TGTGCCAGTCGGACACTACAGGGGCACAACTCTGGGGCCAACGTCCTGACTTTC

clone_size: -
v_call: TRBV2
j_call: TRBJ1-5
d_call: TRBD1
cdr3_aa: CASRYQGASNQPQHF
cdr3_nt: TGTGCCAGCCGGTACCAGGGGGCAAGCAATCAGCCCCAGCATTTT

clone_size: -
v_call: TRBV5-1
j_call: TRBJ2-7
d_call: -
cdr3_aa: CASSLAGAPYEQYF
cdr3_nt: TGCGCCAGCAGCTTGGCGGGAGCCCCCTACGAGCAGTACTTC

clone_size: once
v_call: TRBV19
j_call: TRBJ1-1
d_call: -
cdr3_aa: CASSGAPTEAFF
cdr3_nt: TGTGCCAGTAGTGGGGCTCCAACTGAAGCTTTCTTT

clone_size: -
v_call: TRBV7-9
j_call: TRBJ2-6
d_call: TRBD1
cdr3_aa: CASSLGPGQGTGANVLTF
cdr3_nt: TGTGCCAGCAGCTTAGGACCGGGACAGGGGACTGGGGCCAACGTCCTGACTTTC

clone_size: -
v_call: TRBV5-4
j_call: TRBJ2-4
d_call: -
cdr3_aa: CASTLAKNIQYF
cdr3_nt: TGTGCCAGCACCCTGGCCAAAAACATTCAGTACTTC

clone_size: few
v_call: TRBV15
j_call: TRBJ2-7
d_call: -
cdr3_aa: CATSRDRLISGYEQYF
cdr3_nt: TGTGCCACCAGCAGAGACAGGTTAATAAGTGGGTACGAGCAGTACTTC

clone_size: few
v_call: TRBV2
j_call: TRBJ1-1
d_call: -
cdr3_aa: CASSTEPRDPTEAFF
cdr3_nt: TGTGCCAGCAGTACCGAACCCAGGGATCCCACTGAAGCTTTCTTT

clone_size: -
v_call: TRBV7-9
j_call: TRBJ1-1
d_call: -
cdr3_aa: CASSLGGKGGAFF
cdr3_nt: TGTGCCAGCAGCTTGGGGGGGAAAGGAGGAGCTTTCTTT

clone_size: once
v_call: TRBV2
j_call: TRBJ1-3
d_call: TRBD1
cdr3_aa: CASSLRTGLGNTIYF
cdr3_nt: TGTGCCAGCAGCCTACGGACAGGGTTGGGAAACACCATATATTTT